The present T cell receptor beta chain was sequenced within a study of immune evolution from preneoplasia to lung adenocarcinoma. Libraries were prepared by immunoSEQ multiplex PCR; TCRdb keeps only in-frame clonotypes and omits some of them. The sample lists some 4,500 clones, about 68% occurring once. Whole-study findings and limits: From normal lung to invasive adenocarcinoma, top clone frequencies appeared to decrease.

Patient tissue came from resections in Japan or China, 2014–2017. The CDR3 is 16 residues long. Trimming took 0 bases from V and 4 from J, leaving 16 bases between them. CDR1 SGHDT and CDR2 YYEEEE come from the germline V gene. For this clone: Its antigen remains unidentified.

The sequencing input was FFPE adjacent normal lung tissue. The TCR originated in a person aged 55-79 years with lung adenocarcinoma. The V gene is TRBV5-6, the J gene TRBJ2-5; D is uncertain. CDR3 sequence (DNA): TGTGCCAGCAGCTTGGCTCGCGGACGTCTTCCAGAGACCCAGTACTTC. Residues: CASSLARGRLPETQYF.